This T cell receptor (beta chain) stems from a study of cytomegalovirus exposure and HLA in healthy donors. Primers for the PCR totalled 60 Vbeta and 13 Jbeta. Sequencing was performed with immunoSEQ multiplex PCR; in TCRdb, only in-frame clones are kept and a portion is missing. The table shows fewer than 150,000 clones, with 82% occurring only once. The CDR3 has 15 residues. Germline V gene data show CDR1 as SEHNR and CDR2 as FQNEAQ (reference sequence). V trimming: 6 bases; J trimming: 3 bases; junction bases outside the gene matches: 7. The sample taken for sequencing was PBMCs. The chain links TRBV7-9 to TRBJ2-7; 11 bases fit TRBD1. The clonotype was recovered from a male donor in good health and CMV-seronegative. In DNA, the CDR3 is TGTGCCAGCAGTCTGGTGGGACAGGGGGGCTACGAGCAGTACTTC. This translates into CASSLVGQGGYEQYF.